Below are 5 T cell receptor beta chains sequenced from a single sample in a study of OX40 agonist ivuxolimab in advanced cancers. Using immunoSEQ multiplex PCR, the repertoire was profiled, and TCRdb retains in-frame clones only, with some absent. The data hold over 45,000 clones, with around 83% observed a single time. Sequenced here: CD4+ or CD8+ T cells sorted from blood, sampled in a trial of the OX40 agonist ivuxolimab. Every receptor here comes from an adult with an advanced solid tumor such as melanoma, head and neck, liver or kidney cancer.

The CDR3 sequence is CASTYSGTGNTGELFF. DNA of the CDR3: TGCGCCAGCACCTACTCCGGGACAGGGAACACCGGGGAGCTGTTTTTT. V is TRBV5-1 and J is TRBJ2-2, with 8 bases fitting TRBD1. CDR1 is SGHRS and CDR2 is YFSETQ in the germline V gene. The CDR3 consists of 16 residues. The J segment lost 1 base and the V segment lost 6 bases, leaving 8 bases of the junction unmatched.

The chain recombines TRBV7-9 with TRBJ2-5; tentatively, D is TRBD1 (5 bases). V was clipped by 0 bases and J by 1 base, with 12 bases between them. Germline CDR1 SEHNR, CDR2 FQNEAQ (reference sequence). This CDR3 region has 16 residues. In nucleotides, the CDR3 is TGTGCCAGCAGCTTAGCCATAGGGGTTCCCCAAGAGACCCAGTACTTC. Its protein product is CASSLAIGVPQETQYF.

In its sample, this clone was seen once. The genes are TRBV28 and TRBJ1-1; 11 bases are shared with TRBD1. The CDR3 runs 14 residues. V was clipped by 5 bases and J by 5 bases; unmatched bases: 4. Germline assignment: CDR1 MDHEN and CDR2 SYDVKM. The CDR3 region has the DNA TGTGCCAGCAGTCGGGACAGGGGGAGGACTGAAGCTTTCTTT. This encodes CASSRDRGRTEAFF.

The chain links TRBV28 to TRBJ2-7; 8 nucleotides agree with TRBD1. Germline loops: CDR1 MDHEN, CDR2 SYDVKM. The CDR3 totals 14 residues. The ends lost 7 bases at V and 2 bases at J; junction bases unmatched: 7. CDR3 coding DNA: TGTGCCAGCACACAACCGGGACAGGCCTACGAGCAGTACTTC. Residues: CASTQPGQAYEQYF.

The chain uses TRBV6-6 and TRBJ1-2; a weak D match, TRBD1 (5 bases). The CDR3 loop spans 15 amino acids. V was pared by 4 bases and J by 0 bases, with 12 bases between. CDR1 is MNHNY, CDR2 SVGAGI, per germline (reference sequence). CDR3 residues: CASSSRGTANYGYTF. As DNA, the CDR3 is TGTGCCAGCAGTTCCCGCGGGACGGCTAACTATGGCTACACCTTC.